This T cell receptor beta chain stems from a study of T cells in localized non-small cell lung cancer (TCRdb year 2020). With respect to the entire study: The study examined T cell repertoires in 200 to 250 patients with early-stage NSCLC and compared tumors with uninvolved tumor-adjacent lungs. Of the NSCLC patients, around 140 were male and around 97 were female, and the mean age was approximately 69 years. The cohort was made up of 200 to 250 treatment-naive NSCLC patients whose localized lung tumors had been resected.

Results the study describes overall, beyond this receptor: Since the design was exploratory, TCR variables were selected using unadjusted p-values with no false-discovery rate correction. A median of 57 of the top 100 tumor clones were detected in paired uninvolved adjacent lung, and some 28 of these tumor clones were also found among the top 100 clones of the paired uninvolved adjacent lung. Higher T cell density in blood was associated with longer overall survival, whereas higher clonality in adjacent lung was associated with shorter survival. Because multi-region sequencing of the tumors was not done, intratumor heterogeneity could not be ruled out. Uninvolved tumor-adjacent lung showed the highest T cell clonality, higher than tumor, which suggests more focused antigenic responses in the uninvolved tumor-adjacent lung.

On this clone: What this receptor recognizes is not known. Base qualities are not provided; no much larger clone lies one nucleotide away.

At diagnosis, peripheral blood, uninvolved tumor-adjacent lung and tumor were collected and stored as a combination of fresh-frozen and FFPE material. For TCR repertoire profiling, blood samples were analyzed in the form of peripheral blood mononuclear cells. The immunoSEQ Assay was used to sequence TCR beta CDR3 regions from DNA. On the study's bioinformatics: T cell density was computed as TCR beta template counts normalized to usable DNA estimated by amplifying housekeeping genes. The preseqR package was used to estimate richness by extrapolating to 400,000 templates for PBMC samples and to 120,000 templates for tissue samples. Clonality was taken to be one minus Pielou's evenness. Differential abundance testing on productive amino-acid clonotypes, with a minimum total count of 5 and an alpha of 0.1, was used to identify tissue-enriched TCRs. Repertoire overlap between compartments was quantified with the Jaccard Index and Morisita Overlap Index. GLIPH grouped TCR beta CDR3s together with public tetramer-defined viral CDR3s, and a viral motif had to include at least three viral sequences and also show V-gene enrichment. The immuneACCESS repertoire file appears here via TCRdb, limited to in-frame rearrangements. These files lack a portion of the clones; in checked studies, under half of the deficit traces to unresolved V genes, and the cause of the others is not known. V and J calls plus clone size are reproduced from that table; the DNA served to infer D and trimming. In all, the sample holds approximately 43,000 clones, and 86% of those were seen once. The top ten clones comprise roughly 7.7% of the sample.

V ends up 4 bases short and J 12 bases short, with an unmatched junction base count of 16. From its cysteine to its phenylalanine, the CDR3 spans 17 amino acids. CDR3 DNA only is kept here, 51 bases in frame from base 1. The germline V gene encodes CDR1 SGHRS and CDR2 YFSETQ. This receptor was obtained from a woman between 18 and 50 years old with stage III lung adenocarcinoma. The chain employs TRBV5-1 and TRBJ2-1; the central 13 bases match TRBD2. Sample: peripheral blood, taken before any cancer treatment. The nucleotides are TGCGCCAGCAGCGAGGGACTAGCGGGACCTGCTGAGGGGGGGCAGTTCTTC. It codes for CASSEGLAGPAEGGQFF. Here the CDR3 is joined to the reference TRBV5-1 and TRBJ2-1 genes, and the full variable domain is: KAGVTQTPRYLIKTRGQQVTLSCSPISGHRSVSWYQQTPGQGLQFLFEYFSETQRNKGNFPGRFSGRQFSNSRSEMNVSTLELGDSALYLCASSEGLAGPAEGGQFFGPGTRLTVL.